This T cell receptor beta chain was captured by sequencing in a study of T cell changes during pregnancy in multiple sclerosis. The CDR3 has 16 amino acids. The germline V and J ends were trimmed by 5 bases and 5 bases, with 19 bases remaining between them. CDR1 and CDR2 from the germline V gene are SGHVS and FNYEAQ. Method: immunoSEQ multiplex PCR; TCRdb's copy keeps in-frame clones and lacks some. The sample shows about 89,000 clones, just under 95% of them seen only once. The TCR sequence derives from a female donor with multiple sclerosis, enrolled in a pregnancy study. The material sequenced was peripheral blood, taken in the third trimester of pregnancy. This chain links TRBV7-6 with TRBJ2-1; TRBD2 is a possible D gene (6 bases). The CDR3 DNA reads TGTGCCAGCAGCCACCCTGCGGGATTCAACGACAATGAGCAGTTCTTC. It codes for CASSHPAGFNDNEQFF.